This passage covers 13 T cell receptor beta chains from one sample sequenced in a study of blood T cell repertoires in COVID-19. Produced via immunoSEQ multiplex PCR; TCRdb's table is partial and in-frame only. This sample carries a few hundred thousand clones, around four fifths of them seen once, and the ten largest clones take under 4.5%. The sample taken for sequencing was PBMCs or T cells enriched from blood (not recorded which). The origin of the receptors is a man between 25 and 39 years old with acute COVID-19.

This chain joins TRBV30 and TRBJ1-5, with D hard to call. Germline values: CDR1 GTSNPN, CDR2 SVGIG (reference sequence). V lost 2 bases to trimming and J lost 2 bases, with 10 bases between them. The CDR3 totals 14 residues. CDR3 DNA: TGTGCCTGGAGTCTAGCCTTGGGCAATCAGCCCCAGCATTTT. This encodes CAWSLALGNQPQHF.

The V gene is TRBV21-1, the J gene TRBJ2-1; the table names TRBD2, a call not compared with the DNA. TRBV21-1 is annotated as a pseudogene. The CDR3 extends over 15 amino acids. In nucleotides, the CDR3 is TGTGCCAGCAGCCCGCGCCTCTTTTCAGCGAGTGAGCAGTTCTTC. It translates to CASSPRLFSASEQFF.

This chain connects TRBV6-5 to TRBJ1-5; no reliable D call. The V end lost 2 bases, the J end lost 4 bases, and 9 bases lay between the germline ends. CDR3 size: 14 residues. CDR1 and CDR2 (germline): MNHEY, SVGAGI. As DNA, the CDR3 is TGTGCCAGCAGTTACGGTCAGGTAAATCAGCCCCAGCATTTT. It codes for CASSYGQVNQPQHF.

This chain uses TRBV27 with TRBJ2-3, with TRBD2 matching 13 bases. Germline CDR1 MNHEY, CDR2 SMNVEV (reference sequence). The CDR3 sequence is 16 residues long. V dropped 5 bases and J dropped 5; count of bases not matched to a gene: 7. The CDR3 nucleotides are TGTGCCAGCAGTCGGACTAGCGGGGGCGTGGGAGATACGCAGTATTTT. It is translated as CASSRTSGGVGDTQYF.

The chain recombines TRBV5-1 with TRBJ2-1; TRBD2 aligns across 7 bases. CDR1 SGHRS and CDR2 YFSETQ come from the germline V gene. V lost 4 bases to trimming and J lost 6 bases; unmatched junction nucleotides: 13. The CDR3 spans 16 residues. CDR3 in DNA: TGCGCCAGCAGCGAGGATGGGACTATCGGTTTCAATGAGCAGTTCTTC. Its translation: CASSEDGTIGFNEQFF.

This clone was found once. This chain joins TRBV3-1 (or the pseudogene TRBV3-2) and TRBJ2-3; 11 bases are a match to TRBD2. The CDR3 covers 17 residues. The V and J ends lost 0 bases and 5 bases, in that order; junction bases with no gene match: 7. Germline V gene sequence: CDR1 LGHDT, CDR2 YNNKEL (reference sequence). For the CDR3, the DNA is TGTGCCAGCAGCCAAGAAGAACTAGCGGGAGTTGAAGATACGCAGTATTTT. Protein: CASSQEELAGVEDTQYF.

The J gene is TRBJ2-5, the V gene TRBV4-1, with D possibly TRBD2 on 6 matching bases. CDR1 and CDR2 (germline): MGHRA, YSYEKL. Trimming pared 1 base from V and 0 bases from J, leaving 21 bases between. The CDR3 contains 19 residues. CDR3 in amino acids: CASSQGGARGRGYQETQYF. CDR3 nucleotides: TGCGCCAGCAGCCAAGGCGGGGCTAGGGGTCGAGGATACCAAGAGACCCAGTACTTC.

The V call is TRBV7-9, the J call TRBJ1-3, with D possibly matching TRBD1 (6 bases). V lost 3 bases, J lost 4 bases, and 13 bases lay in between. The V gene's germline CDR1 is SEHNR and CDR2 FQNEAQ (reference sequence). The CDR3 covers 15 residues. The CDR3 DNA reads as TGTGCCAGCAGCTTTTTCACAGGGTGGGGAAACACCATATATTTT. Its translation is CASSFFTGWGNTIYF.

The rearrangement joins TRBV14 to TRBJ1-6, with a possible D match to TRBD1 (6 bases). With 0 bases removed from V and 10 bases from J, the gap between germline ends came to 16 bases. This CDR3 spans 16 amino acids. CDR1 is SGHDN, CDR2 FVKESK, per germline. The DNA for the CDR3 is TGTGCCAGCAGCCAAGAGACAGGCCGCAATGACTCACCCCTCCACTTT. Protein product: CASSQETGRNDSPLHF.

The rearrangement joins TRBV6-1 to TRBJ1-6; 8 nucleotides agree with TRBD1. The CDR3 sequence is 15 residues long. The ends lost 2 bases at V and 9 bases at J; junction bases unmatched: 6. Germline CDR1 reads MNHNS; CDR2 reads SASEGT. The CDR3 protein is CASSERQGLSSPLHF. CDR3 coding DNA: TGTGCCAGCAGTGAAAGACAGGGGTTGAGTTCACCCCTCCACTTT.

This clone showed up just a few times. This rearrangement joins TRBV19 to TRBJ1-1; possible D gene TRBD1, 6 bases. CDR3 length equals 13 residues. Trimming took 4 bases from V and 6 from J, leaving 12 bases between them. Germline CDR1 and CDR2: LNHDA and SQIVND (reference sequence). This CDR3 reads CASSNLGGAEAFF. The CDR3 DNA reads as TGTGCCAGTAGTAATTTAGGGGGAGCTGAAGCTTTCTTT.

V usage is TRBV7-9 and J usage is TRBJ1-2; no definite D call. CDR1 and CDR2 from the germline V gene are SEHNR and FQNEAQ (reference sequence). The CDR3 has 14 residues. Trimming pared 5 bases from V and 5 bases from J, leaving 15 bases between. The CDR3 DNA sequence: TGTGCCAGCAGCCGAGGGCCAGCCCCATATGGCTACACCTTC. Encoded protein: CASSRGPAPYGYTF.

This clone appeared once. The gene calls are TRBV6-6 and TRBJ1-4, with 7 bases lining up with TRBD1. Trimming cost V 5 bases and J 0 bases; bases outside gene matches: 12. Germline lookup yields CDR1 MNHNY and CDR2 SVGAGI (reference sequence). This CDR3 region has 18 residues. The CDR3 sequence: CASSRAGQATATNEKLFF. The CDR3 DNA is TGTGCCAGCAGTCGAGCCGGACAGGCCACTGCAACTAATGAAAAACTGTTTTTT.